This T cell receptor beta chain was retrieved from a study of cytomegalovirus exposure and HLA in healthy donors. Study-level findings and limits: Being productive about 87% or about 30% of the time was typical of most TCR beta V segments in an earlier analysis. Reportedly, fewer N-insertions than the approximately 680-donor mean appeared in an Asian-associated ancestry cluster in a later analysis. The study had only CMV serostatus as immune exposure information.

Germline loops: CDR1 SGHVS, CDR2 FNYEAQ. CDR3 length: 15 amino acids. With 5 bases clipped from V and 9 bases from J, the junction kept 12 bases outside the gene matches. The PCR employed 60 Vbeta primers together with 13 Jbeta primers. Repertoires were generated with immunoSEQ multiplex PCR, while TCRdb's copy carries only in-frame clones and drops some. This table has some 110,000 clones, 75% to 80% appearing once. Each donor's status was that of a healthy bone marrow donor. A remark on this clone: What it binds is unknown.

This sequence originates from a man aged 55-75 years in good health and CMV-seropositive. This chain uses TRBV7-6 with TRBJ1-4; 7 bases line up with TRBD1. Sequencing input: PBMCs. CDR3 DNA: TGTGCCAGCAGCGAATTGACAGGGACAAGGAAAAAACTGTTTTTT. Its protein is CASSELTGTRKKLFF.